A selection of T cell receptor beta chains follows, all from one sample in a study of T cells after yellow fever vaccination. MiXCR, applied by TCRdb to the 5' RACE reads, yields one record per CDR3 protein. Altogether about 220,000 distinct CDR3 sequences are present, about 3% being singletons, with the ten largest covering 2.5% to 3.5%. Sequencing used CD4+ T cells sorted from PBMCs, obtained 10 days after the yellow fever booster vaccination. These receptors were obtained from a man younger than 30 who received the YFV17D yellow fever vaccine. The CDR3 runs from the conserved cysteine through the conserved F or W. The D gene is left open where the match is weak. Some rows mark clone size as missing; the rest say once, few, many or name a class of expanded clone.

j_call	d_call	clone_size	v_call	cdr3_aa	cdr3_nt
TRBJ1-4	-	-	TRBV5-1	CASSLEAGVNEKLFF	TGCGCCAGCAGCTTGGAGGCGGGAGTTAATGAAAAACTGTTTTTT
TRBJ1-2	-	few	TRBV12-3/TRBV12-4	CASSLMGANYGYTF	TGTGCCAGCAGCCTGATGGGGGCTAACTATGGCTACACCTTC
TRBJ2-5	-	many	TRBV11-3	CARPLGSNAQETQYF	TGTGCCAGGCCTTTAGGCAGCAATGCACAAGAGACCCAGTACTTC
TRBJ1-1	TRBD1	few	TRBV20-1	CSAGDRQGTEAFF	TGCAGTGCAGGGGACAGGCAAGGCACTGAAGCTTTCTTT
TRBJ2-1	TRBD1	many	TRBV27	CASSIKGQGARNEQFF	TGTGCCAGCAGCATAAAGGGACAGGGGGCTCGTAATGAGCAGTTCTTC
TRBJ2-3	-	few	TRBV5-4	CASTGRGSTDTQYF	TGTGCCAGCACCGGGCGGGGAAGCACAGATACGCAGTATTTT
TRBJ1-5	-	many	TRBV5-6	CASSLWENQPQHF	TGTGCCAGCAGCTTGTGGGAAAATCAGCCCCAGCATTTT
TRBJ1-3	-	many	TRBV20-1	CSARQGSSGNTIYF	TGCAGTGCTAGACAGGGTAGCTCTGGAAACACCATATATTTT
TRBJ1-4	TRBD1	-	TRBV18	CAKPRQGKSRKLFF	TGTGCCAAGCCTCGACAGGGGAAAAGTCGAAAACTGTTTTTT
TRBJ2-2	-	many	TRBV9	CASSVEGWNTGELFF	TGTGCCAGCAGCGTAGAAGGATGGAACACCGGGGAGCTGTTTTTT
TRBJ2-1	TRBD2	many	TRBV7-3	CASSLTGGWYNEQFF	TGTGCCAGCAGCTTAACCGGGGGGTGGTACAATGAGCAGTTCTTC
TRBJ2-1	-	-	TRBV25-1	CASSDTSRIGNEQFF	TGTGCCAGCAGTGATACTAGCCGAATAGGCAATGAGCAGTTCTTC
TRBJ1-1	TRBD1	many	TRBV20-1	CSARTGMNTEAFF	TGCAGTGCTAGGACAGGGATGAACACTGAAGCTTTCTTT
TRBJ2-5	-	-	TRBV5-6	CASSPYDTEETQYF	TGTGCCAGCAGCCCGTATGACACGGAAGAGACCCAGTACTTC
TRBJ2-5	TRBD2	few	TRBV6-2/TRBV6-3	CASSPGTRQETQYF	TGTGCCAGCAGCCCTGGGACTAGACAAGAGACCCAGTACTTC
TRBJ2-7	-	many	TRBV4-3	CASSQSPGAEQYF	TGCGCCAGCAGCCAATCCCCAGGGGCCGAGCAGTACTTC
TRBJ1-2	-	many	TRBV15	CATSREGTGSIGYTF	TGTGCCACCAGCAGAGAAGGCACAGGGTCGATCGGCTACACCTTC
TRBJ2-4	TRBD1	many	TRBV5-1	CASSSSGTGSDIQYF	TGCGCCAGCAGCTCATCCGGGACAGGGTCGGACATTCAGTACTTC
TRBJ2-4	-	-	TRBV12-3/TRBV12-4	CASTFTGNIQYF	TGTGCCAGCACTTTTACAGGAAACATTCAGTACTTC
TRBJ2-5	-	-	TRBV7-2	CASSFGRVSQETQYF	TGTGCCAGCAGCTTCGGGAGAGTGAGCCAAGAGACCCAGTACTTC
TRBJ2-1	-	-	TRBV4-2	CASSHPGDMRFF	TGTGCCAGCAGCCACCCCGGGGACATGCGGTTCTTC
TRBJ2-1	-	few	TRBV30	CAWSVGEAEFF	TGTGCCTGGAGTGTAGGTGAAGCGGAGTTCTTC
TRBJ1-2	-	few	TRBV7-6	CASSQFAGGSGGYTF	TGTGCCAGCAGCCAATTCGCGGGGGGGTCTGGCGGCTACACCTTC
TRBJ1-2	-	many	TRBV5-6	CASSPDSSYGYTF	TGTGCCAGCAGCCCGGACAGTTCCTATGGCTACACCTTC
TRBJ1-5	-	many	TRBV5-8	CATQEDGVSNQPQHF	TGTGCCACCCAGGAGGACGGAGTCAGCAATCAGCCCCAGCATTTT
TRBJ1-2	-	many	TRBV14	CASSHGPTYGYTF	TGTGCCAGCAGCCACGGACCGACCTATGGCTACACCTTC
TRBJ1-1	-	many	TRBV6-5	CASSRRAERGLSTEAFF	TGTGCCAGCAGCCGGCGGGCAGAACGGGGATTGAGCACTGAAGCTTTCTTT
TRBJ1-5	TRBD1	many	TRBV24-1	CATSDPRGRQPQHF	TGTGCCACCAGTGATCCCAGGGGGCGGCAGCCCCAGCATTTT
TRBJ2-5	-	few	TRBV18	CASSPGLQDTQYF	TGTGCCAGCTCACCGGGACTCCAGGACACCCAGTACTTC
TRBJ2-3	-	-	TRBV7-2	CASSLVPGPQYF	TGTGCCAGCAGCTTAGTCCCCGGCCCTCAGTATTTT
TRBJ2-1	-	many	TRBV12-3/TRBV12-4	CASSGWAGPQTPYNEQFF	TGTGCCAGCAGTGGTTGGGCCGGGCCTCAGACCCCCTACAATGAGCAGTTCTTC
TRBJ2-3	-	many	TRBV6-2/TRBV6-3	CASSYSSDPTNTQYF	TGTGCCAGCAGTTACTCTAGCGACCCAACCAATACGCAGTATTTT
TRBJ2-1	TRBD2	-	TRBV6-6	CASSYAGTSGGNNEQFF	TGTGCCAGCAGTTACGCCGGGACTAGCGGGGGAAACAATGAGCAGTTCTTC
TRBJ2-3	-	many	TRBV28	CASSLNPASTDTQYF	TGTGCCAGCAGTTTAAACCCCGCTAGCACAGATACGCAGTATTTT
TRBJ1-5	TRBD1	few	TRBV27	CASSPRGDRGTQPQHF	TGTGCCAGCAGTCCCCGAGGGGACAGGGGGACTCAGCCCCAGCATTTT
TRBJ2-2	-	many	TRBV7-3	CASSPDLNTGELFF	TGTGCCAGCAGCCCCGATCTAAACACCGGGGAGCTGTTTTTT
TRBJ2-2	-	many	TRBV12-3/TRBV12-4	CASSFRGTGELFF	TGTGCCAGCAGTTTCCGGGGAACCGGGGAGCTGTTTTTT
TRBJ2-3	-	many	TRBV10-3	CAISESMQQSTDTQYF	TGTGCCATCAGTGAGTCGATGCAGCAAAGCACAGATACGCAGTATTTT
TRBJ2-7	TRBD2	many	TRBV2	CASSVGLAVYEQYF	TGTGCCAGCAGTGTGGGACTAGCGGTCTACGAGCAGTACTTC
TRBJ2-5	-	many	TRBV5-5	CASSLDRTGFQETQYF	TGTGCCAGCAGCTTGGATCGGACGGGTTTTCAAGAGACCCAGTACTTC
TRBJ2-2	TRBD1	many	TRBV12-3/TRBV12-4	CASSTPDRGTGELFF	TGTGCCAGCAGTACCCCGGACAGGGGCACCGGGGAGCTGTTTTTT
TRBJ2-3	-	few	TRBV18	CATTPLGGSTDTQYF	TGTGCCACCACCCCCCTGGGCGGCAGCACAGATACGCAGTATTTT
TRBJ1-5	TRBD1	many	TRBV2	CASSKGQGVHQPQHF	TGTGCCAGCAGCAAAGGACAGGGGGTTCATCAGCCCCAGCATTTT
TRBJ2-5	TRBD2	many	TRBV3-1	CASSSRLADYQETQYF	TGTGCCAGCAGCTCCCGACTAGCCGACTACCAAGAGACCCAGTACTTC
TRBJ1-3	-	many	TRBV5-1	CASSLESTLGNTIYF	TGCGCCAGCAGCTTGGAAAGTACCCTCGGAAACACCATATATTTT
TRBJ2-5	-	many	TRBV7-6	CASSPWTGGGETQYF	TGTGCCAGCAGCCCTTGGACAGGAGGGGGGGAGACCCAGTACTTC
TRBJ1-1	-	-	TRBV4-2	CASSYSGAMNTEAFF	TGTGCCAGCAGCTATTCCGGGGCAATGAACACTGAAGCTTTCTTT
TRBJ1-5	-	-	TRBV30	CAWSQGQNQPQHF	TGTGCCTGGAGCCAGGGGCAGAACCAGCCCCAGCATTTT
TRBJ1-3	-	many	TRBV20-1	CSARRQYGNTIYF	TGCAGTGCGAGAAGGCAGTATGGAAACACCATATATTTT
TRBJ1-5	-	many	TRBV4-2	CASSQEGSQPQHF	TGTGCCAGCAGCCAAGAAGGTTCTCAGCCCCAGCATTTT
TRBJ2-1	TRBD2	few	TRBV4-2	CASSQPIGGGIGEQFF	TGTGCCAGCAGCCAACCTATCGGCGGGGGGATAGGTGAGCAGTTCTTC
TRBJ2-3	-	many	TRBV20-1	CSARDRRSTPDTQYF	TGCAGTGCTAGAGATCGTCGGAGTACGCCAGATACGCAGTATTTT
TRBJ1-3	-	few	TRBV15	CATSREQAFGGNTIYF	TGTGCCACCAGCAGAGAGCAGGCTTTCGGTGGAAACACCATATATTTT
TRBJ1-1	-	many	TRBV20-1	CSAPGTGNTEAFF	TGCAGTGCTCCCGGGACGGGGAACACTGAAGCTTTCTTT
TRBJ1-1	-	many	TRBV5-5	CASSLEGGTYTEAFF	TGTGCCAGCAGCTTGGAGGGCGGAACCTACACTGAAGCTTTCTTT
TRBJ2-5	-	many	TRBV28	CASSLPSDETQYF	TGTGCCAGCAGTTTACCTAGCGATGAGACCCAGTACTTC
TRBJ2-7	TRBD1	many	TRBV29-1	CSFYGQGAYEQYF	TGCAGCTTCTACGGGCAGGGGGCCTACGAGCAGTACTTC
TRBJ2-1	-	many	TRBV19	CASSPRASYNEQFF	TGTGCCAGTAGCCCAAGGGCATCCTACAATGAGCAGTTCTTC
TRBJ2-7	TRBD1	many	TRBV29-1	CSAGTGGNEQYF	TGCAGTGCCGGGACAGGGGGCAACGAGCAGTACTTC